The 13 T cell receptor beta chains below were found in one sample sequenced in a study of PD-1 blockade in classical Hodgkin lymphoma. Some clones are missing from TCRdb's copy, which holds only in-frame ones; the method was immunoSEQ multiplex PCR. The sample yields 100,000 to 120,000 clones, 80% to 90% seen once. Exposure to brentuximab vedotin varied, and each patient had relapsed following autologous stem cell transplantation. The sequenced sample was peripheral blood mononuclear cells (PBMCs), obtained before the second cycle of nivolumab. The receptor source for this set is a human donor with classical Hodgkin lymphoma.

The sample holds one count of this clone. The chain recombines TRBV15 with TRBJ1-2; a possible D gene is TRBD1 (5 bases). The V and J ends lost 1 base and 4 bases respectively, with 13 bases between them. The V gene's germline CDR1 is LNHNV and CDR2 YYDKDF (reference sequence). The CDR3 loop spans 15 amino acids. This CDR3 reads CATSRGGTASYGYTF. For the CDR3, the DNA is TGTGCCACCAGCAGAGGTGGGACGGCCAGCTATGGCTACACCTTC.

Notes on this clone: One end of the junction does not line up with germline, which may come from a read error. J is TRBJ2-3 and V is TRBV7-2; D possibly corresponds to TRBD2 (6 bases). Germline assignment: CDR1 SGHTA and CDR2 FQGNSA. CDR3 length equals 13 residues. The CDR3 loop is CASSLGAGKDRFF. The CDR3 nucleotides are TGTGCCAGCAGCTTAGGGGCGGGGAAGGATCGGTTCTTT.

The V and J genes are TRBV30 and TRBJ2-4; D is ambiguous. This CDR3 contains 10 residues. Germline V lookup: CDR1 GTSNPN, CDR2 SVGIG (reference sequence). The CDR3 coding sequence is TGTACCCTAGCCAAAAACATTCAGTACTTC. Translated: CTLAKNIQYF. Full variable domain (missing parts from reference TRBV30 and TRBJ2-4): SQTIHQWPATLVQPVGSPLSLECTVEGTSNPNLYWYRQAAGRGLQLLFYSVGIGQISSEVPQNLSASRPQDRQFILSSKKLLLSDSGFYLCTLAKNIQYFGAGTRLSVL.

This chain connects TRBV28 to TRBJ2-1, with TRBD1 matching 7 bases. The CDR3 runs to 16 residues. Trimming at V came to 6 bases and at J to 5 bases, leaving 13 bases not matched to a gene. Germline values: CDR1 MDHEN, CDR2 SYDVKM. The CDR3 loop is CASSPGRGLTHNEQFF. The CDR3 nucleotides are TGTGCCAGCAGCCCTGGTAGGGGGCTGACCCACAATGAGCAGTTCTTC. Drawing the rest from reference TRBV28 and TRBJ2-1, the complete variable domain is DVKVTQSSRYLVKRTGEKVFLECVQDMDHENMFWYRQDPGLGLRLIYFSYDVKMKEKGDIPEGYSVSREKKERFSLILESASTNQTSMYLCASSPGRGLTHNEQFFGPGTRLTVL.

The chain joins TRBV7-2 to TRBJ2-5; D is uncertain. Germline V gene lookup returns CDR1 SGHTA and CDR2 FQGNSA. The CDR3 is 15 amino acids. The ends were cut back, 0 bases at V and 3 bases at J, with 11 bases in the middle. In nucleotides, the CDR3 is TGTGCCAGCAGCTTAGCGCCGGGCATCGAAGAGACCCAGTACTTC. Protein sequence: CASSLAPGIEETQYF. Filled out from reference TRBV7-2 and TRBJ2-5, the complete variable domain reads GAGVSQSPSNKVTEKGKDVELRCDPISGHTALYWYRQSLGQGLEFLIYFQGNSAPDKSGLPSDRFSAERTGGSVSTLTIQRTQQEDSAVYLCASSLAPGIEETQYFGPGTRLLVL.

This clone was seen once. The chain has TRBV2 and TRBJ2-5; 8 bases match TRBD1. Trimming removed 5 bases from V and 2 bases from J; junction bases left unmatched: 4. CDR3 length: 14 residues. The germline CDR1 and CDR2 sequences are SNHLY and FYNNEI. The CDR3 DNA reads TGTGCCAGCAGTCCAGACAGGGGACAAGAGACCCAGTACTTC. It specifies CASSPDRGQETQYF.

CDR3 nucleotides: TGTGCCAGCAGCGCCGGACTAGCCACAGATACGCAGTATTTT. It codes for CASSAGLATDTQYF. The chain has TRBV9 and TRBJ2-3; TRBD2 matches 8 bases. V shed 3 bases and J 2 bases; nucleotides not matched to a gene: 2. Per the germline V gene, CDR1 is SGDLS and CDR2 is YYNGEE. The CDR3 spans 14 residues. Complete variable domain (other parts from reference TRBV9 and TRBJ2-3): DSGVTQTPKHLITATGQRVTLRCSPRSGDLSVYWYQQSLDQGLQFLIQYYNGEERAKGNILERFSAQQFPDLHSELNLSSLELGDSALYFCASSAGLATDTQYFGPGTRLTVL.

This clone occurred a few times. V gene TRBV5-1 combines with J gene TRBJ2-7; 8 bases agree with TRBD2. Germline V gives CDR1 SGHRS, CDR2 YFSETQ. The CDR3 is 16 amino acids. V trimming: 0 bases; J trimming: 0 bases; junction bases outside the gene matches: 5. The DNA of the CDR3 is TGCGCCAGCAGCTTGGATAGCGGGGTCAGCTCCTACGAGCAGTACTTC. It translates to CASSLDSGVSSYEQYF.

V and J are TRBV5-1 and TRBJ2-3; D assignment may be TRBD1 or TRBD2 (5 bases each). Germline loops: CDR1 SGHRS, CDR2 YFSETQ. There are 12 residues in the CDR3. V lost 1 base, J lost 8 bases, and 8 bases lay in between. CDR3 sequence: CASSLIGATQYF. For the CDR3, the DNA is TGCGCCAGCAGCTTGATCGGGGCTACGCAGTATTTT.

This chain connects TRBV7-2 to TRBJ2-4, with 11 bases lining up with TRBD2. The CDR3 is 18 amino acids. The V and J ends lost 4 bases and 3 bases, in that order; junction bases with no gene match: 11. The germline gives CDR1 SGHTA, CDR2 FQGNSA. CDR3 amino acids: CASSYQLVAGGSKNIQYF. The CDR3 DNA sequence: TGTGCCAGCAGCTACCAACTCGTAGCGGGAGGGAGCAAAAACATTCAGTACTTC.

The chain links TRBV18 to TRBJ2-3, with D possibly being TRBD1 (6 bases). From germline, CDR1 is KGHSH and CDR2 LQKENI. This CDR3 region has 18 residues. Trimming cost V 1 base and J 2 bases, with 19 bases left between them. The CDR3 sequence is CASSPLDRTTSSTDTQYF. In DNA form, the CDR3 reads TGTGCCAGCTCACCACTCGACAGGACGACTTCCTCCACAGATACGCAGTATTTT.

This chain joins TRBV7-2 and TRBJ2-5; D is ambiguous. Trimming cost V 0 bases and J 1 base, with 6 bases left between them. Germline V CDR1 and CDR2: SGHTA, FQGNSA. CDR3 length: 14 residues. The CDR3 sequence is CASSLAGSQETQYF. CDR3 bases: TGTGCCAGCAGCTTAGCAGGATCCCAAGAGACCCAGTACTTC.

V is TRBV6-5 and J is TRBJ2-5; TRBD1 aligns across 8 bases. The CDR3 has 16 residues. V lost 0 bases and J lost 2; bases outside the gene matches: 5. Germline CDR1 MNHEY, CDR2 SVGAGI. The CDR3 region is CASSYSGRTGQETQYF. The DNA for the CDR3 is TGTGCCAGCAGTTACTCGGGAAGGACAGGGCAAGAGACCCAGTACTTC.